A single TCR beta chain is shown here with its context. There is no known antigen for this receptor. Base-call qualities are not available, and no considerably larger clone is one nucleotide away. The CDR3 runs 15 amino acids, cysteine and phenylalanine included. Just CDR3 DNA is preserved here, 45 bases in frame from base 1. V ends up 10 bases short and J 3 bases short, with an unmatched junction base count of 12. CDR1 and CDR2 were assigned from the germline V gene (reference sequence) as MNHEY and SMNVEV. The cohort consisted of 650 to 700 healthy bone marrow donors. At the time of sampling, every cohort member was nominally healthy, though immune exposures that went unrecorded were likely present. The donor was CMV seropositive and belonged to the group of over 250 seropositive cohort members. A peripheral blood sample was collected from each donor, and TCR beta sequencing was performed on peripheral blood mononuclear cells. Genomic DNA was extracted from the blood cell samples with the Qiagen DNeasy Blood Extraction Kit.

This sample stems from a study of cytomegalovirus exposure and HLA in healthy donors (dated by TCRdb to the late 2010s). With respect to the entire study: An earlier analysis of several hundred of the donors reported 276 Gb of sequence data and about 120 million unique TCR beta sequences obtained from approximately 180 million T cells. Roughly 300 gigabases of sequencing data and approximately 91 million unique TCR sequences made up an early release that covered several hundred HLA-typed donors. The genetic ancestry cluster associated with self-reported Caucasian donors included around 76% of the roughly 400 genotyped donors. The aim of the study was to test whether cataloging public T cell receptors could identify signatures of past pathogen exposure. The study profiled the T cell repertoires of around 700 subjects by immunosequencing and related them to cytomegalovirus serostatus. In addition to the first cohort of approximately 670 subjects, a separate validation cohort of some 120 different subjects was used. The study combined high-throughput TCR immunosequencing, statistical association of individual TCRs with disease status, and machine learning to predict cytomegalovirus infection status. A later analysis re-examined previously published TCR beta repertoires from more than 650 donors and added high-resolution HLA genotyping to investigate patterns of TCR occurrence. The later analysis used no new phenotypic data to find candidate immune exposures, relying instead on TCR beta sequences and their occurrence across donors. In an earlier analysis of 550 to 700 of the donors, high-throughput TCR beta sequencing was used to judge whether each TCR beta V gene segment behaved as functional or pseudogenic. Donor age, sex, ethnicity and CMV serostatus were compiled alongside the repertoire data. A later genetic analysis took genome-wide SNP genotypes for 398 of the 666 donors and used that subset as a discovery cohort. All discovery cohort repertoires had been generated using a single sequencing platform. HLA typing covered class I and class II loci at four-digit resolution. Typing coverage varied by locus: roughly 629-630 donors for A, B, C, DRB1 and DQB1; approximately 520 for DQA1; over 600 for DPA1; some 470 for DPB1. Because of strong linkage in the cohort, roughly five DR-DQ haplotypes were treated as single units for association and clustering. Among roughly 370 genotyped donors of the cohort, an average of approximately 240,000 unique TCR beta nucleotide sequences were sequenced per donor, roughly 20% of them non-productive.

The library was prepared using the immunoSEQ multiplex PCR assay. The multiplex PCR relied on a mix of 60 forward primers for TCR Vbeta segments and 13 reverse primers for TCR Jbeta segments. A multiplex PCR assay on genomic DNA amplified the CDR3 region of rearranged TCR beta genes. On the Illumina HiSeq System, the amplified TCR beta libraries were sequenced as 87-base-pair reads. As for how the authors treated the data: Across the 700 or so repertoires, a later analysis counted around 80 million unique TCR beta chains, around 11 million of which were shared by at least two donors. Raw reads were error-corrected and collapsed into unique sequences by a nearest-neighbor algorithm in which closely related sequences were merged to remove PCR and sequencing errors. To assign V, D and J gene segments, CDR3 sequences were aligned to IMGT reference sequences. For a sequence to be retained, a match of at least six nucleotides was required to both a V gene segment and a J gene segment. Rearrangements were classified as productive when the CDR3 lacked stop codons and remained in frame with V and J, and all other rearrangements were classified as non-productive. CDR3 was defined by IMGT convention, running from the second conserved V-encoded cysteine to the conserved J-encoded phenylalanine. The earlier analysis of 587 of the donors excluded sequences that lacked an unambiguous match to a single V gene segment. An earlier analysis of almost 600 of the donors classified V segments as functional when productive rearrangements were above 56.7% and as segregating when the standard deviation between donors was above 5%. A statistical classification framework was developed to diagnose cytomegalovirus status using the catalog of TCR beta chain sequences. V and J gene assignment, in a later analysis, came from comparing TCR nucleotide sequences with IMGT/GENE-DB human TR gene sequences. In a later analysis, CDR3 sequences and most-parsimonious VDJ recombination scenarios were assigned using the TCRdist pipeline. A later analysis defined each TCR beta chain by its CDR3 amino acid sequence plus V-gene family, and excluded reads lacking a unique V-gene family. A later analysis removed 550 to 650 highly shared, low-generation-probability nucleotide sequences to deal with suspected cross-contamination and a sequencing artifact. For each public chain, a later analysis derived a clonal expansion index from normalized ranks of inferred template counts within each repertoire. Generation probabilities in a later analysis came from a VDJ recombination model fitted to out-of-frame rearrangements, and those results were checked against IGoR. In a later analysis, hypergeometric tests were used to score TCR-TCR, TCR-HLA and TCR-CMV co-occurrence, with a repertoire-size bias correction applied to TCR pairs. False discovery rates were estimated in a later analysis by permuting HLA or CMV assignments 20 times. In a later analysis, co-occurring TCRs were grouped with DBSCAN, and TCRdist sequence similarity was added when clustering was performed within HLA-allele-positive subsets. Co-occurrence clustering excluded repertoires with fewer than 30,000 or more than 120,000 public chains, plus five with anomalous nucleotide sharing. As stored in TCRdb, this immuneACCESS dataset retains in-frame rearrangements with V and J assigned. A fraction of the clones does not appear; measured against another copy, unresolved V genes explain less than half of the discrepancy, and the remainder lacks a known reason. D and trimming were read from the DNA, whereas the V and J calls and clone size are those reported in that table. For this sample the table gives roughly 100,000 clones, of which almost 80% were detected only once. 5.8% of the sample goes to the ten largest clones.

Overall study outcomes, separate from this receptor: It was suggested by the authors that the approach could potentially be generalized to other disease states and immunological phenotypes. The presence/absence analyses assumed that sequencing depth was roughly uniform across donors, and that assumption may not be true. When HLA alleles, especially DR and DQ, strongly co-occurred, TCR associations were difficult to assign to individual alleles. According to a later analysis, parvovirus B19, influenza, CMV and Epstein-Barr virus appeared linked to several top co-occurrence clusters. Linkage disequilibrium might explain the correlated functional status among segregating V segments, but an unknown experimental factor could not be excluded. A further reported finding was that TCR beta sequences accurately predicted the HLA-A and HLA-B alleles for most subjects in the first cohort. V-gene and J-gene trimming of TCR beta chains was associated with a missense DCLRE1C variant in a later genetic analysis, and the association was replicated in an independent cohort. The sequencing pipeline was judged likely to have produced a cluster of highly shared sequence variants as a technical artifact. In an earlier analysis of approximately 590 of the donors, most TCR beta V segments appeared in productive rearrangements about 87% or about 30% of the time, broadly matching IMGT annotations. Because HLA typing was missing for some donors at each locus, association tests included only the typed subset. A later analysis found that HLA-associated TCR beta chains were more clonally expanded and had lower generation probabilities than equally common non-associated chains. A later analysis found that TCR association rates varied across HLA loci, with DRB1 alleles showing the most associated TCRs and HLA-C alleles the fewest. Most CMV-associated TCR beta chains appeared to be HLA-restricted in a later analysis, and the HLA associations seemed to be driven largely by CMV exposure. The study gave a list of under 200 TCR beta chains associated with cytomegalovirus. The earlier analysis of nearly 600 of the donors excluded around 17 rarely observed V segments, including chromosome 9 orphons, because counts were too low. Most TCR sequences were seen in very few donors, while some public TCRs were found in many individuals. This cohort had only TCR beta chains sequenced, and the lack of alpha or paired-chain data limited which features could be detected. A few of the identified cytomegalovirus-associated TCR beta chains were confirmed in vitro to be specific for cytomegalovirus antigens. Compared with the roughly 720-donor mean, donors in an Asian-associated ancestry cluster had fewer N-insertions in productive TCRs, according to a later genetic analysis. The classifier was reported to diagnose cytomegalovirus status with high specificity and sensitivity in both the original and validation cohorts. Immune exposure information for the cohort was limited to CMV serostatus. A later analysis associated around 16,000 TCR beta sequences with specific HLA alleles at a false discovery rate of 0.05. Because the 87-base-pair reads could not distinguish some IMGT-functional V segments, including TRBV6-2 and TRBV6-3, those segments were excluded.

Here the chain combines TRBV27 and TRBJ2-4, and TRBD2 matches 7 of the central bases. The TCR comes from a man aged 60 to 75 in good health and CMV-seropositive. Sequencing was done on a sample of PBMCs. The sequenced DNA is TGTGCCACCCAACCTCGCGGGGAGGGCAAAAACATTCAGTACTTC. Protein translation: CATQPRGEGKNIQYF.